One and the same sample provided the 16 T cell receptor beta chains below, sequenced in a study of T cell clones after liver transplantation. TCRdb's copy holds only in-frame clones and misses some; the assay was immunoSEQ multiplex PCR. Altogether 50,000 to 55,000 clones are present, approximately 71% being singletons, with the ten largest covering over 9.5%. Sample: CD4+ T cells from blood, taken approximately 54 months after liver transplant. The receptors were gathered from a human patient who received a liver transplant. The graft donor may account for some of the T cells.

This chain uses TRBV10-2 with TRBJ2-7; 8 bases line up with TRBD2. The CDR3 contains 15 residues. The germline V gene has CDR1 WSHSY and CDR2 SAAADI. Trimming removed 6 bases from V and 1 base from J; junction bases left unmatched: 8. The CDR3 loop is CASSPAASGSYEQYF. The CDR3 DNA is TGCGCCAGCAGCCCCGCGGCTAGCGGGTCCTACGAGCAGTACTTC.

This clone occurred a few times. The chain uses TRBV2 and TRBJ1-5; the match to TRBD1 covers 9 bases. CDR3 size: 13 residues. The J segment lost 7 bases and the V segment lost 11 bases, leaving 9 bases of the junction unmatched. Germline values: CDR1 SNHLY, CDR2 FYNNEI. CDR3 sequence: CASRGTGSQPQHF. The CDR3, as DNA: TGTGCCTCCCGGGGGACAGGGTCCCAGCCCCAGCATTTT.

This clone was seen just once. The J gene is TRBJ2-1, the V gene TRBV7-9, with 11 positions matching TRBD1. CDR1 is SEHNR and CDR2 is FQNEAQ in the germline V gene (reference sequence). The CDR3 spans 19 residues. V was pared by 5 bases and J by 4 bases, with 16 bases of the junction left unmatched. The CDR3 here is CASSANPGDRGSGYNEQFF. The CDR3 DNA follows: TGTGCCAGCAGCGCCAATCCCGGGGACAGGGGGTCTGGGTACAATGAGCAGTTCTTC.

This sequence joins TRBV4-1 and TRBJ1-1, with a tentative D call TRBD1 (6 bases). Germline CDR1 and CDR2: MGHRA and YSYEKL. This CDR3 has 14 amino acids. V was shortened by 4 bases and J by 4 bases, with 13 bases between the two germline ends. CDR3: CASSPRGGGTEAFF. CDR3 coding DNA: TGCGCCAGCAGCCCGAGGGGGGGAGGCACTGAAGCTTTCTTT.

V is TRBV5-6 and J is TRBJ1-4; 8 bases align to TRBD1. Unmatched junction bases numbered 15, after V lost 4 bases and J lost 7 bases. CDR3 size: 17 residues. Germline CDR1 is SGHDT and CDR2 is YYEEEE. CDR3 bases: TGTGCCAGCAGCCAAGGGCAGGGGGCCGGATGGCTTGAAAAACTGTTTTTT. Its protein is CASSQGQGAGWLEKLFF. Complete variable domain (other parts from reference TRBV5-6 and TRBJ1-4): DAGVTQSPTHLIKTRGQQVTLRCSPKSGHDTVSWYQQALGQGPQFIFQYYEEEERQRGNFPDRFSGHQFPNYSSELNVNALLLGDSALYLCASSQGQGAGWLEKLFFGSGTQLSVL.

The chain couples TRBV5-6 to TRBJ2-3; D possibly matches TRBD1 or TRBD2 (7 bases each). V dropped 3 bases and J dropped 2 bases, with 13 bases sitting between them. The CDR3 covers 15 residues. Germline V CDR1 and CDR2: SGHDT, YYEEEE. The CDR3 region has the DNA TGTGCCAGCAGCTCGCAGGGGGGGATCACAGATACGCAGTATTTT. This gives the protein CASSSQGGITDTQYF.

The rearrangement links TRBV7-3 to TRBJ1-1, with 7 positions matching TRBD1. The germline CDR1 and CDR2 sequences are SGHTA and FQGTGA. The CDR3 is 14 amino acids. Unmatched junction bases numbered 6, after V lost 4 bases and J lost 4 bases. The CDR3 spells CASSSRGRGTEAFF. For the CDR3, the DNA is TGTGCCAGCAGCTCGAGGGGGCGGGGCACTGAAGCTTTCTTT.

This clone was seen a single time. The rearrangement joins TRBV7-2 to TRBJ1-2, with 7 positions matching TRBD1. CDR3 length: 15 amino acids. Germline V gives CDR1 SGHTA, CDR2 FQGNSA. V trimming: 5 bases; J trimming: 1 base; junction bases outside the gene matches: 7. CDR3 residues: CASSPRQGFNYGYTF. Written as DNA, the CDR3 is TGTGCCAGCAGCCCGCGACAGGGATTTAACTATGGCTACACCTTC. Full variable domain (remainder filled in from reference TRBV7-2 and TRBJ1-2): GAGVSQSPSNKVTEKGKDVELRCDPISGHTALYWYRQSLGQGLEFLIYFQGNSAPDKSGLPSDRFSAERTGGSVSTLTIQRTQQEDSAVYLCASSPRQGFNYGYTFGSGTRLTVV.

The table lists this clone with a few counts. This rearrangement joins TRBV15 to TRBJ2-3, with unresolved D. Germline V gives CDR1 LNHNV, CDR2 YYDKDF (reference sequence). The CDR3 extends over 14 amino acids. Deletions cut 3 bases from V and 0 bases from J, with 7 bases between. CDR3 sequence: CATSRGFSTDTQYF. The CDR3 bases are TGTGCCACCAGCAGGGGATTTAGCACAGATACGCAGTATTTT.

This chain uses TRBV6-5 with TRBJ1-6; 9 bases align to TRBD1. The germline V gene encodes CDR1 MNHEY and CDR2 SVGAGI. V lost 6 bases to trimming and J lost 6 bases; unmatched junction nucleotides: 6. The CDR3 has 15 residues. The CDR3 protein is CASRTGGVRNSPLHF. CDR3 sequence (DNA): TGTGCCAGCAGGACAGGGGGAGTGCGTAATTCACCCCTCCACTTT.

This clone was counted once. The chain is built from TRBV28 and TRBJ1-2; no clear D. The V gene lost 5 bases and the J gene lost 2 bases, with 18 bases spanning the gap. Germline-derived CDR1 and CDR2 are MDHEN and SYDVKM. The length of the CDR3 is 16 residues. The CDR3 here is CASSQLLRTVNYGYTF. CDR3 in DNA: TGTGCCAGCAGTCAATTACTCCGGACCGTAAACTATGGCTACACCTTC.

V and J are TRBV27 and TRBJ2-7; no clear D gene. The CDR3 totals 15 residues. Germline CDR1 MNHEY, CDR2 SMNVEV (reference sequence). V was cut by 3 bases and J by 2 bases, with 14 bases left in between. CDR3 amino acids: CASSFGIMAAYEQYF. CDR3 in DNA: TGTGCCAGCAGTTTCGGAATCATGGCAGCCTACGAGCAGTACTTC.

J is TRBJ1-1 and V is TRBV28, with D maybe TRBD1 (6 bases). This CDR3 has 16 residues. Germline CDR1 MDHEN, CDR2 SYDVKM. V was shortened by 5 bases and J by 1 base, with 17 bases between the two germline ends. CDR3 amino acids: CASSRNSGVPNTEAFF. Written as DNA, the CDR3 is TGTGCCAGCAGTCGCAACTCAGGGGTCCCGAACACTGAAGCTTTCTTT.

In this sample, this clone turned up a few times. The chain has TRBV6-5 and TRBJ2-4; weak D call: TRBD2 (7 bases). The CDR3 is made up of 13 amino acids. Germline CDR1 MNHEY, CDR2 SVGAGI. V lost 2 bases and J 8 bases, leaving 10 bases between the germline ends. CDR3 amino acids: CASSYRGGDIQYF. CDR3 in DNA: TGTGCCAGCAGTTACAGGGGGGGTGACATTCAGTACTTC.

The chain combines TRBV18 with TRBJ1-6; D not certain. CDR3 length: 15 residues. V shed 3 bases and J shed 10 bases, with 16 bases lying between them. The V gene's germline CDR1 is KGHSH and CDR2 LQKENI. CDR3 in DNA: TGTGCCAGCTCACCTATGGAGGGTTTGGGATCACCCCTCCACTTT. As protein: CASSPMEGLGSPLHF.

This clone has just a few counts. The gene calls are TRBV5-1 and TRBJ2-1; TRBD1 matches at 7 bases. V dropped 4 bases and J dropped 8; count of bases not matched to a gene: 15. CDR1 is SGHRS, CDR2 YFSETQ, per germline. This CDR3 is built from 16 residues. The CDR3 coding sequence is TGCGCCAGCAGCCGGATACGGGACAGCATCTCCTATGAGCAGTTCTTC. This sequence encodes CASSRIRDSISYEQFF.